These 19 T cell receptor beta chains came from one sample sequenced in a study of cytomegalovirus exposure and HLA in healthy donors. In the PCR, 60 Vbeta and 13 Jbeta primers were used. Here immunoSEQ multiplex PCR was the method, and the copy in TCRdb shows in-frame clones only, minus some. The sample has more than 70,000 clones, about 70% seen once. The sequencing input was PBMCs. The receptors were gathered from a man in his forties or fifties in good health and CMV-seronegative.

The genes are TRBV6-5 and TRBJ2-7, with TRBD1 as a possible D gene (6 bases). Germline loops: CDR1 MNHEY, CDR2 SVGAGI. Trimming cost V 2 bases and J 5 bases, with 10 bases left between them. This CDR3 contains 13 residues. Written as DNA, the CDR3 is TGTGCCAGCAGTTACAGGACAGAAAACGAGCAGTACTTC. Translation: CASSYRTENEQYF.

V usage is TRBV19 and J usage is TRBJ1-1; no clear D gene. Trimming took off 8 bases at V and 3 bases at J, with 10 bases between the two ends. Germline loops: CDR1 LNHDA, CDR2 SQIVND (reference sequence). The CDR3 is 12 residues long. CDR3 region: CASQSSHTEAFF. In DNA, the CDR3 is TGTGCCAGTCAGTCATCGCACACTGAAGCTTTCTTT.

The chain carries TRBV6-1 and TRBJ1-6, with 8 nucleotides matching TRBD1. CDR3 length: 12 residues. V was clipped by 6 bases and J by 8 bases; unmatched bases: 0. Germline V gene lookup returns CDR1 MNHNS and CDR2 SASEGT. DNA of the CDR3: TGTGCCAGCAGGACAGGGGATTCACCCCTCCACTTT. Protein sequence: CASRTGDSPLHF.

The rearrangement joins TRBV7-2 to TRBJ2-3; the match to TRBD1 covers 9 bases. The V gene's germline CDR1 is SGHTA and CDR2 FQGNSA. This CDR3 is 14 amino acids long. The ends lost 5 bases at V and 5 bases at J; junction bases unmatched: 5. The CDR3 DNA follows: TGTGCCAGCAGCCCGGACAGGGGAAGAGATACGCAGTATTTT. It translates to CASSPDRGRDTQYF.

V gene TRBV11-3 combines with J gene TRBJ1-3; 10 bases map to TRBD1. Germline CDR1 SGHNT, CDR2 YENEEA. The V gene end was trimmed by 6 bases and the J gene end by 8 bases; junction bases not matched to a gene: 7. The CDR3 totals 14 residues. CDR3 nucleotide sequence: TGTGCCAGCAGACCCGGGACAGGGGAAGACACCATATATTTT. Protein product: CASRPGTGEDTIYF.

This chain connects TRBV5-5 to TRBJ2-7; no reliable D call. Trimming removed 0 bases from V and 0 bases from J, with 16 bases in between. The CDR3 covers 17 residues. Germline-derived CDR1 and CDR2 are SGHKS and YYEKEE (reference sequence). CDR3 sequence reads: CASSLATPRLGSYEQYF. For the CDR3, the DNA is TGTGCCAGCAGCTTGGCTACTCCTAGATTGGGCTCCTACGAGCAGTACTTC.

The V call is TRBV28, the J call TRBJ1-3; 10 bases agree with TRBD1. The CDR3 extends over 15 amino acids. Germline V gene sequence: CDR1 MDHEN, CDR2 SYDVKM. Trimming at V came to 3 bases and at J to 5 bases, leaving 4 bases not matched to a gene. The CDR3 loop is CASSFPTGGRNTIYF. As DNA, the CDR3 is TGTGCCAGCAGTTTTCCGACAGGGGGCAGAAACACCATATATTTT.

The chain employs TRBV6-5 and TRBJ2-5, with a weak D call TRBD2 (7 bases). Germline V lookup: CDR1 MNHEY, CDR2 SVGAGI. The V gene lost 2 bases and the J gene lost 3 bases, with 10 bases spanning the gap. The CDR3 runs 14 residues. The CDR3 DNA reads as TGTGCCAGCAGTTACACAGGGAGGGAAGAGACCCAGTACTTC. Its protein product is CASSYTGREETQYF.

This clone was picked up one time. The rearrangement joins TRBV7-9 to TRBJ2-1; 14 bases agree with TRBD2. Germline loops: CDR1 SEHNR, CDR2 FQNEAQ (reference sequence). CDR3 size: 19 residues. The ends lost 5 bases at V and 0 bases at J; junction bases unmatched: 9. CDR3 loop: CASSHGLAGGLRSYNEQFF. The CDR3 nucleotides read TGTGCCAGCAGCCACGGACTAGCGGGGGGCCTGCGCTCCTACAATGAGCAGTTCTTC.

The genes are TRBV10-3 and TRBJ2-1; D is ambiguous. The V end lost 6 bases, the J end lost 8 bases, and 11 bases lay between the germline ends. CDR1 ENHRY and CDR2 SYGVKD come from the germline V gene. The CDR3 consists of 12 residues. The CDR3: CAISPTHYEQFF. CDR3 DNA: TGTGCCATCAGCCCAACTCACTATGAGCAGTTCTTC.

The rearrangement joins TRBV5-6 to TRBJ2-3; 9 nucleotides line up with TRBD1. The length of the CDR3 is 15 residues. In germline, CDR1 is SGHDT, CDR2 YYEEEE. After removal of 0 bases from V and 4 bases from J, the junction contained 3 bases not matched to a gene. The CDR3 here is CASSLGTGEADTQYF. The CDR3 DNA is TGTGCCAGCAGCTTGGGGACAGGGGAAGCAGATACGCAGTATTTT.

This clone was seen only a few times. The rearrangement uses TRBV7-2 and TRBJ1-3; the D is unclear. The CDR3 totals 16 residues. In germline, CDR1 is SGHTA, CDR2 FQGNSA. Trimming stripped 1 base from V and 0 bases from J, with 10 bases between. CDR3 sequence: CASSLEQPSSGNTIYF. DNA for the CDR3: TGTGCCAGCAGCTTAGAACAGCCGTCCTCTGGAAACACCATATATTTT.

The chain joins TRBV2 to TRBJ1-2; D not certain. CDR1 and CDR2 from the germline V gene are SNHLY and FYNNEI. Deletions cut 3 bases from V and 1 base from J, with 6 bases between. The CDR3 extends over 13 amino acids. The CDR3 protein is CASSDRFNYGYTF. The CDR3 coding sequence is TGTGCCAGCAGTGACAGGTTTAACTATGGCTACACCTTC.

The rearrangement uses TRBV21-1 and TRBJ2-7; TRBD1, the D gene given by the table, was not confirmed from the DNA. TRBV21-1 is annotated as a pseudogene. The CDR3 is 16 residues long. CDR3 region: CASSAPGQRSIYEQYF. The CDR3 nucleotides read TGTGCCAGCAGCGCACCGGGACAGCGGTCGATTTACGAGCAGTACTTC.

The genes are TRBV9 and TRBJ2-3; 8 bases align to TRBD2. The CDR3 loop spans 16 amino acids. After removal of 2 bases from V and 0 bases from J, the junction contained 5 bases not matched to a gene. Germline V lookup: CDR1 SGDLS, CDR2 YYNGEE. DNA for the CDR3: TGTGCCAGCAGCGTCGGACTAGCACAAAGCACAGATACGCAGTATTTT. It translates to CASSVGLAQSTDTQYF.

This chain uses TRBV12-5 with TRBJ2-7; 7 bases map to TRBD2. Germline-derived CDR1 and CDR2 are LGHNT and FRNRAP. The trim removed 6 bases at V and 2 bases at J, leaving 4 bases unmatched. The CDR3 contains 13 residues. As DNA, the CDR3 is TGTGCTAGTGGCCCACGGGGGGCCTACGAGCAGTACTTC. This encodes CASGPRGAYEQYF.

The rearrangement links TRBV5-1 to TRBJ1-5; D might be TRBD1 (5 bases). Germline lookup yields CDR1 SGHRS and CDR2 YFSETQ. There are 14 residues in the CDR3. The ends were cut back, 0 bases at V and 6 bases at J, with 10 bases in the middle. This CDR3 reads CASSLDRGGQPQHF. CDR3 bases: TGCGCCAGCAGCTTGGATAGGGGAGGTCAGCCCCAGCATTTT. The complete variable domain, with remaining parts taken from reference TRBV5-1 and TRBJ1-5, reads KAGVTQTPRYLIKTRGQQVTLSCSPISGHRSVSWYQQTPGQGLQFLFEYFSETQRNKGNFPGRFSGRQFSNSRSEMNVSTLELGDSALYLCASSLDRGGQPQHFGDGTRLSIL.

The chain has TRBV5-6 and TRBJ2-3, with 9 nucleotides matching TRBD1. V lost 4 bases to trimming and J lost 2 bases; unmatched junction nucleotides: 11. The CDR3 consists of 17 residues. Germline V gene lookup returns CDR1 SGHDT and CDR2 YYEEEE. Written as DNA, the CDR3 is TGTGCCAGCAGCGCAGTTCGGGACAGGGATCTCACAGATACGCAGTATTTT. Its translation is CASSAVRDRDLTDTQYF.

This chain uses TRBV11-1 with TRBJ2-3; the match to TRBD2 covers 15 bases. The CDR3 covers 16 residues. With 5 bases clipped from V and 8 bases from J, the junction kept 8 bases outside the gene matches. Germline V gives CDR1 SGHAT, CDR2 FQDESV (reference sequence). CDR3 nucleotides: TGTGCCAGCAGCACCCGGACTAGCGGGGGGGCAGGTACGCAGTATTTT. Amino acids: CASSTRTSGGAGTQYF.